This TCR beta chain was profiled in a study of control samples from healthy donors and cancer patients. Sequencing used immunoSEQ multiplex PCR; TCRdb keeps in-frame clones, though not all of them. Among some 150,000 clones listed, nearly 96% were seen once. Germline CDR1 SNHLY, CDR2 FYNNEI. CDR3 length equals 14 residues. Specimen: blood. The chain employs TRBV2 and TRBJ1-3; unclear D gene. This receptor was taken from a woman younger than 45 in good health. The CDR3 is CAIDGESSGNTIYF. CDR3 sequence (DNA): TGTGCTATTGACGGAGAGAGCTCTGGAAACACCATATATTTT.